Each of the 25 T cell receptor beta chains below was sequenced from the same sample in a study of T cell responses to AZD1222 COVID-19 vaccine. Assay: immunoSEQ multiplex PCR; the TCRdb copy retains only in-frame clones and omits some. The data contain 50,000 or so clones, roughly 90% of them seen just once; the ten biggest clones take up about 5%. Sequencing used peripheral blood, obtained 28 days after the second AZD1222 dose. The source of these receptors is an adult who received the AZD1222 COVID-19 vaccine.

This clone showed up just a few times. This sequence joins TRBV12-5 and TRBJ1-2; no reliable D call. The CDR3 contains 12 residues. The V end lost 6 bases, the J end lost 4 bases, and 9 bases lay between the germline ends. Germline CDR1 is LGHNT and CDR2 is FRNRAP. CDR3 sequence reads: CASGSDTYGYTF. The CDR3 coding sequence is TGTGCTAGTGGCTCCGACACCTATGGCTACACCTTC.

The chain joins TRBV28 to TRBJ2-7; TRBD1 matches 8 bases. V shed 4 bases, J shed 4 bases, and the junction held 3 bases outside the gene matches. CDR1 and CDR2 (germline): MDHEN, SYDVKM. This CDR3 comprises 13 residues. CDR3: CASSWTGSYEQYF. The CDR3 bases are TGTGCCAGCAGTTGGACAGGGTCTTACGAGCAGTACTTC.

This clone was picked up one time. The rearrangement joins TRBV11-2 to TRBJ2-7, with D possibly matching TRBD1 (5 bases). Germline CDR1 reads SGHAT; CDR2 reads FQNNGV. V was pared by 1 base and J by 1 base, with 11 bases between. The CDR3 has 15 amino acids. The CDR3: CASSLAPGPSYEQYF. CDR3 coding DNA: TGTGCCAGCAGCTTAGCCCCAGGGCCTTCCTACGAGCAGTACTTC.

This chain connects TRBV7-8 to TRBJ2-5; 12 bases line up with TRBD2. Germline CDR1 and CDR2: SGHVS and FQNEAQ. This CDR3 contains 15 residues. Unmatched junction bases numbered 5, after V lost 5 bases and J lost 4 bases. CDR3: CASSPPGLAGETQYF. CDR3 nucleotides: TGTGCCAGCAGCCCCCCGGGACTAGCGGGAGAGACCCAGTACTTC.

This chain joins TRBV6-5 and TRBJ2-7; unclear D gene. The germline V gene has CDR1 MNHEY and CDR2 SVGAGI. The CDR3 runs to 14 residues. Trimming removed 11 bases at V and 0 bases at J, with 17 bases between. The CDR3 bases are TGTGCCTCCTCCGGGCGTCTGTCCTCCTACGAGCAGTACTTC. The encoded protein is CASSGRLSSYEQYF.

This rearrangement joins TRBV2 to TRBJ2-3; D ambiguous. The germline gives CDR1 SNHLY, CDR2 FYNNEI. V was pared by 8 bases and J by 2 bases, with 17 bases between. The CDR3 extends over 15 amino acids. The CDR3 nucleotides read TGTGCCAGCCGGCGCCGCTCGTGGGTCACAGATACGCAGTATTTT. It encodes CASRRRSWVTDTQYF.

CDR3 in DNA: TGTGCCAGCAGCCCCCCGGGACAGGGGGCCACCGGGGAGCTGTTTTTT. This codes for CASSPPGQGATGELFF. V is TRBV7-2 and J is TRBJ2-2; 12 nucleotides agree with TRBD1. Germline assignment: CDR1 SGHTA and CDR2 FQGNSA. The ends lost 5 bases at V and 4 bases at J; junction bases unmatched: 5. The CDR3 loop spans 16 amino acids. Full variable domain (outside the CDR3, taken from reference TRBV7-2 and TRBJ2-2): GAGVSQSPSNKVTEKGKDVELRCDPISGHTALYWYRQSLGQGLEFLIYFQGNSAPDKSGLPSDRFSAERTGGSVSTLTIQRTQQEDSAVYLCASSPPGQGATGELFFGEGSRLTVL.

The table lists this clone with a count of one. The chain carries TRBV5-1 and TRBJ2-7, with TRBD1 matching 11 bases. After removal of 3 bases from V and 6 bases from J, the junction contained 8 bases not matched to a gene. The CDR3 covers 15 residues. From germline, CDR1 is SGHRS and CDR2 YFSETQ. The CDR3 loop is CASSWVGQGASEQYF. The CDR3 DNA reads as TGCGCCAGCAGCTGGGTAGGACAGGGGGCGTCCGAGCAGTACTTC.

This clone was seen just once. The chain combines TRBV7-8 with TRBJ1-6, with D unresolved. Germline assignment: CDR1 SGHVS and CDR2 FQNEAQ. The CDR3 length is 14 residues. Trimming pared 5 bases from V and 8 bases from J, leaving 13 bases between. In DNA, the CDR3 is TGTGCCAGCAGCGTCAGCGGGAAGCATTCACCCCTCCACTTT. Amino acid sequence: CASSVSGKHSPLHF.

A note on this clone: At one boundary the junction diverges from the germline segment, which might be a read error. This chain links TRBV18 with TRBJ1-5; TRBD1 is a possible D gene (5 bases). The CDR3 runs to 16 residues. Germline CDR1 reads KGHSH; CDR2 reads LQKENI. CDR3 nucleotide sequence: TGTGCCAGCTCACCTGGAGGGACTCATAGCAGTCAGCCCCAGCATTTT. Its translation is CASSPGGTHSSQPQHF.

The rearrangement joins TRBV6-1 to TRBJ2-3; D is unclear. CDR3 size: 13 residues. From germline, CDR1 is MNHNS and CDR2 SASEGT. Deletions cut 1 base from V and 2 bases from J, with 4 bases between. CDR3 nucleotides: TGTGCCAGCAGTGAAGAACTCACAGATACGCAGTATTTT. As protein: CASSEELTDTQYF.

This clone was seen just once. Written as DNA, the CDR3 is TGTGCCAGCAAATCGGTCGGATACGAGCAGTACTTC. This gives the protein CASKSVGYEQYF. The chain uses TRBV6-5 and TRBJ2-7; D ambiguous. Germline V gene lookup returns CDR1 MNHEY and CDR2 SVGAGI. The CDR3 is 12 amino acids. V was cut by 7 bases and J by 4 bases, with 11 bases left in between.

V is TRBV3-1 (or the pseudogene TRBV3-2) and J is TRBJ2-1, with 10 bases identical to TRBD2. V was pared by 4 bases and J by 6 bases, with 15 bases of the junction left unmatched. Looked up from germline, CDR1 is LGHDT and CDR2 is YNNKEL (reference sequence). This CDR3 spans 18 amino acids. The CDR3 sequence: CASSPRGRLAGAINEQFF. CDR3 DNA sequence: TGTGCCAGCAGCCCAAGAGGCCGCCTAGCGGGAGCGATCAATGAGCAGTTCTTC.

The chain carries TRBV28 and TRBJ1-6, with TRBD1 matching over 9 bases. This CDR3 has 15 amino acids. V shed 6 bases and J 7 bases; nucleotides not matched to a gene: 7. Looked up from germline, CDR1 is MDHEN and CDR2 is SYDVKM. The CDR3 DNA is TGTGCCAGCAGCACACAGGGGGCAGGGAATTCACCCCTCCACTTT. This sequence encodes CASSTQGAGNSPLHF.

This chain's CDR3 is CASSGRTSRHTGELFF. The CDR3 DNA reads as TGTGCCAGCAGCGGCAGGACTAGCCGGCACACCGGGGAGCTGTTTTTT. The chain links TRBV7-3 to TRBJ2-2, with 8 bases lining up with TRBD2. The CDR3 loop spans 16 amino acids. Unmatched junction bases numbered 8, after V lost 5 bases and J lost 3 bases. The germline V gene encodes CDR1 SGHTA and CDR2 FQGTGA.

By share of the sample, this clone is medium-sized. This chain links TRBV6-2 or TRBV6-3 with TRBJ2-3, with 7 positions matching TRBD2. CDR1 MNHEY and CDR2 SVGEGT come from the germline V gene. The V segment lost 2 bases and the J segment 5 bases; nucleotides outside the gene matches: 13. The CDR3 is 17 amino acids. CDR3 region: CASSYAESGTTVDTQYF. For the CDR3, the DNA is TGTGCCAGCAGTTACGCCGAATCCGGGACTACGGTAGATACGCAGTATTTT.

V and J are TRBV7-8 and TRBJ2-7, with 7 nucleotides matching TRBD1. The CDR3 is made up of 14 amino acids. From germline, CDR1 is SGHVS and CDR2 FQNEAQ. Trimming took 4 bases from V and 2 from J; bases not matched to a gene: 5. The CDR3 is CASSWTGLTYEQYF. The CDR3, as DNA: TGTGCCAGCAGCTGGACAGGTCTAACCTACGAGCAGTACTTC.

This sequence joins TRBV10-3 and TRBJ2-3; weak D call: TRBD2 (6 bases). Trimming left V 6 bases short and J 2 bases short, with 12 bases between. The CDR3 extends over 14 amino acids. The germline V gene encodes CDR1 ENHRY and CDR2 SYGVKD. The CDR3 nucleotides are TGTGCCATCAGGGATAGCGGCGCCACAGATACGCAGTATTTT. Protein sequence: CAIRDSGATDTQYF.

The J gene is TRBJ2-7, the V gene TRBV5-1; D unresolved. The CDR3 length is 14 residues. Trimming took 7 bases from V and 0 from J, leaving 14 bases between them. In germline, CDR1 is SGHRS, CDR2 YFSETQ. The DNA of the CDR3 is TGCGCCAGCTCGCCAAGGACGGCCTCCTACGAGCAGTACTTC. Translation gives CASSPRTASYEQYF.

CDR3 nucleotides: TGTGCCAGCAGCCAAGGAGGGGTAGCGGGGAATCAAGAGACCCAGTACTTC. Its translation: CASSQGGVAGNQETQYF. The rearrangement joins TRBV3-1 (or the pseudogene TRBV3-2) to TRBJ2-5; 8 positions match TRBD2. Per the germline V gene, CDR1 is LGHDT and CDR2 is YNNKEL (reference sequence). The CDR3 is 17 residues long. V lost 1 base and J lost 2; bases outside the gene matches: 9.

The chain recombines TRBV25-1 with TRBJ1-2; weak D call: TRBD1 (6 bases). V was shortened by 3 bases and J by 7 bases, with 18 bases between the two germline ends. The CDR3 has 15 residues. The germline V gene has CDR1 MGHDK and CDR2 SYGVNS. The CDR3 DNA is TGTGCCAGCAGTGAGGGTACAGGGACGAGAGGTGGCTACACCTTC. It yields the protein CASSEGTGTRGGYTF.

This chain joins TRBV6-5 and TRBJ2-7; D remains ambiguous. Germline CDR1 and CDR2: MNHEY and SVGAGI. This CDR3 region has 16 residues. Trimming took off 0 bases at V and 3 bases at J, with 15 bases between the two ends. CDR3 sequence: CASSYSGVGFFYEQYF. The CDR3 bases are TGTGCCAGCAGTTACTCTGGGGTGGGGTTTTTCTACGAGCAGTACTTC.

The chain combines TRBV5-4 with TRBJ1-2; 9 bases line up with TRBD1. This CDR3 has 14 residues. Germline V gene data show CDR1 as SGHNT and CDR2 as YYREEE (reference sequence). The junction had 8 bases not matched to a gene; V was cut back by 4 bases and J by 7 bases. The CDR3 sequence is CASSRGQGGVGYTF. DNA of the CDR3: TGTGCCAGCAGCCGGGGACAGGGAGGGGTTGGCTACACCTTC.

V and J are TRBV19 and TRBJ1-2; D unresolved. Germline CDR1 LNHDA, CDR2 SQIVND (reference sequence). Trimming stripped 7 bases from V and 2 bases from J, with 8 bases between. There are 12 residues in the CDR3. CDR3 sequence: CASTTLNYGYTF. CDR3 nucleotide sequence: TGTGCCAGTACGACTTTAAACTATGGCTACACCTTC.

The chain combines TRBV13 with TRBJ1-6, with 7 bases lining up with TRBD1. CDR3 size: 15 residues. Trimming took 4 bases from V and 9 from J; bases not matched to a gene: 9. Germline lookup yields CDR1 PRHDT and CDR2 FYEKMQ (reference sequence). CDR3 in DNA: TGTGCCAGCAGCTCGAATGGGGACAGAGGTTCACCCCTCCACTTT. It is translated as CASSSNGDRGSPLHF. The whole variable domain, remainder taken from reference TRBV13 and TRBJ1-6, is AAGVIQSPRHLIKEKRETATLKCYPIPRHDTVYWYQQGPGQDPQFLISFYEKMQSDKGSIPDRFSAQQFSDYHSELNMSSLELGDSALYFCASSSNGDRGSPLHFGNGTRLTVT.